The clone carrying this TCR beta chain rates as medium-sized. Treg sorting used a CD4+CD25+CD127-/low gate. The CDR3 totals 17 residues. The J segment lost 0 bases and the V segment lost 0 bases, leaving 4 bases of the junction unmatched. CDR1 and CDR2 from the germline V gene are LGHNA and YSLEER. After constant-region reverse-primer amplification, full-length variable regions underwent semi-nested PCR with Nested Universal Primer A. One entry per CDR3 protein results from TCRdb running MiXCR on the 5' RACE reads. The sample has around 10,000 distinct CDR3 sequences, 17% seen once. This TCR was sampled from a female donor with breast cancer. The chain couples TRBV4-3 to TRBJ2-2; 7 nucleotides agree with TRBD1. Sequenced material: Tregs sorted from a lymph node. The CDR3 nucleotides are TGCGCCAGCAGCCAAGATACGGGACAGACGAACACCGGGGAGCTGTTTTTT. This gives the protein CASSQDTGQTNTGELFF.